Listed below are T cell receptor beta chains from one sample, sequenced in a study of cytomegalovirus exposure and HLA in healthy donors. Assay used: immunoSEQ multiplex PCR; TCRdb lists only in-frame clones, some missing. This sample has some 190,000 clones; 81% occur once, and the top ten carry around 3.6%. Sample: PBMCs. These receptors came from a man aged 35 to 55 in good health and CMV-seropositive. Each CDR3 is given with its conserved first and last residue. The D gene is left open where the match is weak. The size field is filled for only some rows; it gives once, few, many or a size class.

>TRBV19|-|-|TRBJ1-2
TGTGCCAGTAGTAGCAGGGCTAACTATGGCTACACCTTC
CASSSRANYGYTF
>TRBV15|TRBD1|-|TRBJ1-1
TGTGCCACCAGCAGGACAGGGGGAGAAACTGAAGCTTTCTTT
CATSRTGGETEAFF
>TRBV28|TRBD1|-|TRBJ1-2
TGTGCCAGCACCTCGGGACAGCACTATGGCTACACCTTC
CASTSGQHYGYTF
>TRBV4-1|-|-|TRBJ2-7
TGCGCCAGCAGCCAAGATTGGCGGGGCACCTACGAGCAGTACTTC
CASSQDWRGTYEQYF
>TRBV5-4|TRBD1|-|TRBJ1-2
TGTGCCAGCAACCTTCCGGGACAGGGGAAGTGGGATGGCTACACCTTC
CASNLPGQGKWDGYTF
>TRBV6-1|-|once|TRBJ2-7
TGTGCCAGCGAGGGTTCGGACAGAGCTACCTACGAGCAGTACTTC
CASEGSDRATYEQYF
>TRBV5-1|-|-|TRBJ2-4
TGCGCCAGCAGCTTGGGAACAGGGGCCAAAAACATTCAGTACTTC
CASSLGTGAKNIQYF
>TRBV6-5|TRBD2|-|TRBJ2-5
TGTGCCATCAGTCATCGGCTAGCGGAACAAGAGACCCAGTACTTC
CAISHRLAEQETQYF
>TRBV6-4|-|-|TRBJ2-7
TGTGCCAGCAGTGAATACGGGAGACACTACGAGCAGTACTTC
CASSEYGRHYEQYF
>TRBV9|TRBD2|-|TRBJ2-5
TGTGCCAGCAGCGTATGGGCTAGCGGACAAGAGACCCAGTACTTC
CASSVWASGQETQYF
>TRBV6-4|-|-|TRBJ2-3
TGTGCCAGCAGTGACCAGAGCGGGAGCACAGATACGCAGTATTTT
CASSDQSGSTDTQYF
>TRBV2|TRBD1|once|TRBJ2-7
TGTGCCAGCAGTGCGACAGGGCCTGCCTACGAGCAGTACTTC
CASSATGPAYEQYF
>TRBV5-1|TRBD1|-|TRBJ2-7
TGCGCCAGCAGCACGTACAGACAGGGAAAGTCCTACGAGCAGTACTTC
CASSTYRQGKSYEQYF
>TRBV15|-|-|TRBJ2-1
TGTGCCACCAGCAGAGATAAGGGAGTGGTCAATGAGCAGTTCTTC
CATSRDKGVVNEQFF
>TRBV5-6|TRBD1|few|TRBJ1-5
TGTGCCAGCAGCGCCGGACAGGGCGAGAGGCGGCCCCAGCATTTT
CASSAGQGERRPQHF
>TRBV19|TRBD2|-|TRBJ2-3
TGTGCCAGTGGTAGCGGGGAAGGCACAGATACGCAGTATTTT
CASGSGEGTDTQYF
>TRBV10-3|TRBD2|-|TRBJ2-2
TGTGCCATCAGTGGAGGTGCGGGGGGCGCGAGCACCGGGGAGCTGTTTTTT
CAISGGAGGASTGELFF
>TRBV6-5|-|-|TRBJ1-5
TGTGCCAGCAGTTTCCATAGCAATCAGCCCCAGCATTTT
CASSFHSNQPQHF
>TRBV18|TRBD1|-|TRBJ2-2
TGTGCCAGCTCACCATTAAGGACAGGGAACACCGGGGAGCTGTTTTTT
CASSPLRTGNTGELFF
>TRBV18|TRBD1|-|TRBJ2-1
TGTGCCAGCTCACCACTTGGGACAGGGGGCGCGAGGACCTACAATGAGCAGTTCTTC
CASSPLGTGGARTYNEQFF
>TRBV7-8|TRBD1|-|TRBJ2-7
TGTGCCAGCAGCCCCGGGACAGGGGTGTACGAGCAGTACTTC
CASSPGTGVYEQYF
>TRBV28|TRBD1|-|TRBJ2-5
TGTGCCAGCAGTCCGACAGGGGCTCAAGAGACCCAGTACTTC
CASSPTGAQETQYF
>TRBV10-3|-|-|TRBJ2-7
TGTGCCATCAGTGAAGGGGCAGGGGATGCCGAGCAGTACTTC
CAISEGAGDAEQYF
>TRBV27|-|-|TRBJ1-1
TGTGCCAGCAGTGTTCTACAGGGTGGTGTGACTGAAGCTTTCTTT
CASSVLQGGVTEAFF
>TRBV9|TRBD1|-|TRBJ2-1
TGTGCCAGCAGCGTAGGGGGCGGGACAGGGATCAATGAGCAGTTCTTC
CASSVGGGTGINEQFF
>TRBV6-4|TRBD2|-|TRBJ2-5
TGTGCCAGCAGTGACTCAGAGGCTAGCGGGGAGGAAGAGACCCAGTACTTC
CASSDSEASGEEETQYF
>TRBV13|-|-|TRBJ2-7
TGTGCCAGCAGCCCCGGGAGAGTCCAGTACTTC
CASSPGRVQYF
>TRBV21-1|-|-|TRBJ1-1
TGTGCCAGCAGCAAAATCGCGGGGGGCACTGAAGCTTTCTTT
CASSKIAGGTEAFF
>TRBV5-1|TRBD1|-|TRBJ2-7
TGCGCCAGCAGCTCCGGACAGGGATTCTACGAGCAGTACTTC
CASSSGQGFYEQYF
>TRBV7-8|TRBD2|-|TRBJ2-5
TGTGCCAGCAGCTTTTCCGGGGGGGCGACGGAGACCCAGTACTTC
CASSFSGGATETQYF
>TRBV10-2|TRBD1|few|TRBJ1-5
TGCGCCAGCAGTGATTCGTGGGACAGGCAGCCCCAGCATTTT
CASSDSWDRQPQHF
>TRBV10-3|TRBD1|-|TRBJ2-7
TGTGCCATCAGTGAGACCGCCGGACAGGGGGCCCACGAGCAGTACTTC
CAISETAGQGAHEQYF
>TRBV28|-|-|TRBJ2-2
TGTGCCAGCAGTTTTCGGGTCGGGGAGCTGTTTTTT
CASSFRVGELFF
>TRBV5-6|TRBD1|-|TRBJ1-2
TGTGCCAGCAGCTTAGGGCCGGGGACAGGGGACTATGGCTACACCTTC
CASSLGPGTGDYGYTF
>TRBV28|TRBD1|-|TRBJ2-6
TGTGCCAGCAGTTCGGACAGGGACTCTGGGGCCAACGTCCTGACTTTC
CASSSDRDSGANVLTF
>TRBV6-5|-|-|TRBJ2-2
TGTGCCAGCCTAGCGTTGGGGAACACCGGGGAGCTGTTTTTT
CASLALGNTGELFF
>TRBV4-2|-|-|TRBJ2-5
TGTGCCAGCAGCCAAGAACAGCGGCAGGGGGAGACCCAGTACTTC
CASSQEQRQGETQYF
>TRBV14|-|few|TRBJ1-6
TGTGCCAGCAGCCAAGTGGGAGGGATTTCCTATAATTCACCCCTCCACTTT
CASSQVGGISYNSPLHF
>TRBV15|-|once|TRBJ1-2
TGTGCCACCAGCAGAGATGCGGGCACCTATGGCTACACCTTC
CATSRDAGTYGYTF
>TRBV28|TRBD2|-|TRBJ2-2
TGTGCCAGCAGTTTTGCGGGGGGGCCGGGTACCGGGGAGCTGTTTTTT
CASSFAGGPGTGELFF
>TRBV30|TRBD1|-|TRBJ2-7
TGTGCCTGGAGGGGTTTAACCGGGACAGGGAGCTACGAGCAGTACTTC
CAWRGLTGTGSYEQYF
>TRBV7-6|TRBD1|-|TRBJ1-3
TGTGCCAGCAGCTTAGGCGCAACAAGTCGGGACAGGGACATCTACACCATATATTTT
CASSLGATSRDRDIYTIYF
>TRBV7-4|TRBD1|-|TRBJ1-5
TGTGCCAGCAGTCCGGGACAGGAGGATTCGAGCAATCAGCCCCAGCATTTT
CASSPGQEDSSNQPQHF
>TRBV10-3|TRBD2|-|TRBJ2-3
TGTGCCATCAGGGAGGGACTAGCGGGCCTCACAGATACGCAGTATTTT
CAIREGLAGLTDTQYF
>TRBV18|TRBD2|-|TRBJ2-7
TGTGCCAGCTCACCTCTAGCGGGGGGAATGCACGAGCAGTACTTC
CASSPLAGGMHEQYF
>TRBV7-8|-|-|TRBJ2-5
TGTGCCAGCAGCCCCTTTCAGGTAGAGACCCAGTACTTC
CASSPFQVETQYF
>TRBV5-1|TRBD2|once|TRBJ2-7
TGTGCCAGCAGCTGGGGACTAGCGGGGGCCTACGAGCAGTACTTC
CASSWGLAGAYEQYF
>TRBV28|TRBD1|-|TRBJ1-1
TGTGCCAGCAGTCAGGGGGGAATGAACACTGAAGCTTTCTTT
CASSQGGMNTEAFF
>TRBV5-6|TRBD1|-|TRBJ1-2
TGTGCCAGCAGCCCTGACAGGGGTGGTGGCTACACCTTC
CASSPDRGGGYTF
>TRBV6-6|-|-|TRBJ1-3
TGTGCCAGCGAAGGCGGGGGCTCTGGAAACACCATATATTTT
CASEGGGSGNTIYF
>TRBV14|-|-|TRBJ2-3
TGTGCCAGCAGTTTAGGAGGAGGGTCGGATACGCAGTATTTT
CASSLGGGSDTQYF
>TRBV21-1|-|-|TRBJ2-7
TGTGCCAGCAGCAAAAAGTGTAAGACAGGAAAGAAACGGACCTACGAGCAGTACTTC
CASSKKCKTGKKRTYEQYF
>TRBV11-2|TRBD1|-|TRBJ2-7
TGTGCCAGCAGCTTAGAACAGGGGGTGACCTACGAGCAGTACTTC
CASSLEQGVTYEQYF
>TRBV5-6|TRBD1|-|TRBJ2-5
TGTGCCAGCAGCTCGGGGACAGGGGTCGTTGAGACCCAGTACTTC
CASSSGTGVVETQYF
>TRBV7-6|-|-|TRBJ2-3
TGTGCCAGCAGCTTAGCGGGAGCCACAGATACGCAGTATTTT
CASSLAGATDTQYF
>TRBV25-1|-|-|TRBJ2-7
TGTGCCAGCAGTGACCCAAGGGGACACCGGGACGAGCAGTACTTC
CASSDPRGHRDEQYF
>TRBV7-8|TRBD1|-|TRBJ2-1
TGTGCCAGCAGCCAAGGTCGACAGGGACACAATGAGCAGTTCTTC
CASSQGRQGHNEQFF